A selection of T cell receptor beta chains follows, all from one sample in a study of blood T cell repertoires in COVID-19. The repertoire was sequenced with immunoSEQ multiplex PCR; TCRdb's copy has only in-frame clones and lacks some. The top ten hold 0.87% of the sample, which has 200,000 to 250,000 clones, more than 80% seen once. The material sequenced was PBMCs or T cells enriched from blood (not recorded which). All receptors derive from a man aged 50 or older who had been exposed to COVID-19. Both conserved end residues are part of each CDR3. A D gene is named only where the DNA matches it firmly. Only some rows state a clone size, as once, few, many or a class for expanded clones.

V gene,clone size,CDR3 length,J gene,D gene,CDR3 DNA,CDR3 protein
TRBV11-2,-,14,TRBJ1-1,-,TGTGCCAGCAGCTTAGTACTAGGGAACACTGAAGCTTTCTTT,CASSLVLGNTEAFF
TRBV2,once,15,TRBJ2-2,TRBD1,TGTGCCAGCGAGAGGGACAGGGAGAAGGCCGGGGAGCTGTTTTTT,CASERDREKAGELFF
TRBV28,-,13,TRBJ2-7,TRBD2,TGTGCCAGTCATAGCGGGGGTCCCTACGAGCAGTACTTC,CASHSGGPYEQYF
TRBV19,-,17,TRBJ2-3,TRBD1,TGTGCCAGTAGTCCTGGACAGGGTAGGCCCGGGAAAGATACGCAGTATTTT,CASSPGQGRPGKDTQYF
TRBV18,-,16,TRBJ2-3,TRBD2,TGTGCCAGCTCAACCCTGCTAGCGGGGGACACAGATACGCAGTATTTT,CASSTLLAGDTDTQYF
TRBV5-1,-,16,TRBJ2-5,TRBD2,TGCGCCAGCAGCTTGGCAGCGGGCCTAGCGGAAGAGACCCAGTACTTC,CASSLAAGLAEETQYF
TRBV7-6,-,17,TRBJ1-6,-,TGTGCCAGCAGCTTAGCTTCCGTGAGCTCCTATAATTCACCCCTCCACTTT,CASSLASVSSYNSPLHF
TRBV18,once,13,TRBJ1-2,-,TGTGCCAGCTCACCGGGCAGGGACAATGGCTACACCTTC,CASSPGRDNGYTF
TRBV5-1,-,16,TRBJ2-5,TRBD1,TGCGCCAGCAGCCGGTCGTGGGACAGACCTCAAGAGACCCAGTACTTC,CASSRSWDRPQETQYF
TRBV5-1,-,13,TRBJ1-3,-,TGCGCCAGCAGCTTGGAACAGGGAAACACCATATATTTT,CASSLEQGNTIYF
TRBV6-6,-,15,TRBJ1-4,TRBD1,TGTGCCAGCAGTTACCAGGACAGGGTCAATGAAAAACTGTTTTTT,CASSYQDRVNEKLFF
TRBV7-9,-,15,TRBJ1-2,-,TGTGCCAGCATCCATGAGACTGCTCCAGACTATGGCTACACCTTC,CASIHETAPDYGYTF
TRBV28,-,13,TRBJ1-5,-,TGTGCCAGCAGACGGTATAGCAATCAGCCCCAGCATTTT,CASRRYSNQPQHF
TRBV10-3,-,14,TRBJ1-1,-,TGTGCCATCAGTAAACAGGGCACGAACACTGAAGCTTTCTTT,CAISKQGTNTEAFF
TRBV5-8,-,14,TRBJ1-1,-,TGTGCCAGCCAACAAACAGGGATCGGCACTGAAGCTTTCTTT,CASQQTGIGTEAFF
TRBV28,-,16,TRBJ2-1,TRBD2,TGTGCCAGCAGTAACCTAGCGGGGAGCTCCTACAATGAGCAGTTCTTC,CASSNLAGSSYNEQFF
TRBV5-4,once,13,TRBJ1-2,-,TGTGCCAGCAGCTTCTGGGGGCTGGGAGGCTACACCTTC,CASSFWGLGGYTF
TRBV2,-,14,TRBJ1-4,TRBD1,TGTGCCAGCAGGGTGGACAGGTCGAATGAAAAACTGTTTTTT,CASRVDRSNEKLFF
TRBV29-1,-,15,TRBJ2-3,-,TGCAGCGTCTTGAAGACTGGGAGTGGGGCAGATACGCAGTATTTT,CSVLKTGSGADTQYF
TRBV5-1,-,15,TRBJ1-5,-,TGCGCCAGCAGCTTGGGAGGGGGATTCGGTCAGCCCCAGCATTTT,CASSLGGGFGQPQHF
TRBV11-3,-,17,TRBJ2-1,TRBD1,TGTGCCAGCAGCCAAAGGGACAGGGGCCGCCAACACAATGAGCAGTTCTTC,CASSQRDRGRQHNEQFF
TRBV7-9,-,15,TRBJ2-2,-,TGTGCCAGCAGCTTATTTCAGGGTGGTACCGGGGAGCTGTTTTTT,CASSLFQGGTGELFF
TRBV3-1/TRBV3-2,once,13,TRBJ1-1,-,TGTGCCAGCAGTCCCGGGGTGAACACTGAAGCTTTCTTT,CASSPGVNTEAFF
TRBV28,-,11,TRBJ1-2,TRBD1,TGTGCCACCGGACAGGCCTATGGCTACACCTTC,CATGQAYGYTF
TRBV4-1,-,15,TRBJ1-5,-,TGCGCCAGCAGCCAAGCACCAGGGGTAAATCAGCCCCAGCATTTT,CASSQAPGVNQPQHF
TRBV6-1,-,14,TRBJ1-2,TRBD1,TGTGCCAGCAGTGAATCAGGGGGCAGGTATGGCTACACCTTC,CASSESGGRYGYTF
TRBV11-2,-,15,TRBJ1-5,TRBD1,TGTGCCAGCAGCTCCGACAGGGGCAGCAATCAGCCCCAGCATTTT,CASSSDRGSNQPQHF
TRBV5-4,-,14,TRBJ1-2,TRBD1,TGTGCCAGCAACTTGGGGCAGGGGGCAATTGGCTACACCTTC,CASNLGQGAIGYTF
TRBV27,-,15,TRBJ2-1,TRBD2,TGTGCCAGCGGGGAACTAGCGGGAAACTACAATGAGCAGTTCTTC,CASGELAGNYNEQFF
TRBV6-5,-,15,TRBJ1-2,-,TGTGCCAGCACCCGTCGACACAGGGAGACCTATGGCTACACCTTC,CASTRRHRETYGYTF
TRBV20-1,few,11,TRBJ1-2,TRBD1,TGCAGTGCTATTTCAGGGGGGGGCTACACCTTC,CSAISGGGYTF
TRBV9,-,12,TRBJ2-1,-,TGTGCCAGCAGCCAACAGGCCCATGAGCAGTTCTTC,CASSQQAHEQFF
TRBV5-1,-,15,TRBJ1-6,-,TGCGCCAGCAGCGATCAGGGCGGGGAGCGTTCACCCCTCCACTTT,CASSDQGGERSPLHF
TRBV13,-,15,TRBJ2-3,TRBD2,TGTGCCAGCAGCCTGCGGGAGGGAGTCACAGATACGCAGTATTTT,CASSLREGVTDTQYF
TRBV18,-,16,TRBJ1-3,TRBD1,TGTGCCAGCTCACCGTCCCGGGACAGGGCCGGAAACACCATATATTTT,CASSPSRDRAGNTIYF
TRBV5-1,-,19,TRBJ2-5,TRBD2,TGCGCCAGCAGCTTGGTAGCTATGGGACTAGCGGGGCCTAGAGAGACCCAGTACTTC,CASSLVAMGLAGPRETQYF
TRBV5-1,-,16,TRBJ2-2,-,TGCGCCAGCAGCGGTTATCTCAGGGGGGTGACCGGGGAGCTGTTTTTT,CASSGYLRGVTGELFF
TRBV9,-,15,TRBJ1-1,-,TGTGCCAGCAGCGTAGGGGGCATCTGGGACACTGAAGCTTTCTTT,CASSVGGIWDTEAFF
TRBV5-1,-,16,TRBJ2-1,-,TGCGCCAGCAGCTTTTCTGGGGGCCTAACCTACAATGAGCAGTTCTTC,CASSFSGGLTYNEQFF
TRBV28,once,14,TRBJ1-1,-,TGTGCCAGCAGCCAGCAACAGGGTTTTTGGGGAGCTTTCTTT,CASSQQQGFWGAFF
TRBV5-6,-,13,TRBJ2-7,TRBD1,TGTGCCAGCGGGGGACAGGCCTCTTACGAGCAGTACTTC,CASGGQASYEQYF
TRBV6-5,-,14,TRBJ2-6,TRBD1,TGTGCCAGCAGGGACAGGCCTGGGGCCAACGTCCTGACTTTC,CASRDRPGANVLTF
TRBV7-3,-,14,TRBJ2-3,-,TGTGCCAGCAGCTTGGGCCAGGACACAGATACGCAGTATTTT,CASSLGQDTDTQYF
TRBV7-2,few,14,TRBJ2-5,TRBD2,TGTGCCAGCAGCCCGTTAGCGGGGCTGGAGACCCAGTACTTC,CASSPLAGLETQYF
TRBV6-5,few,15,TRBJ1-4,-,TGTGCCAGCAGTTACTCTATGACAGCTAATGAAAAACTGTTTTTT,CASSYSMTANEKLFF
TRBV28,-,15,TRBJ1-5,-,TGTGCCAGCAGTTTGAATTGGGGCGCGGATCAGCCCCAGCATTTT,CASSLNWGADQPQHF
TRBV7-9,-,16,TRBJ1-4,TRBD1,TGTGCCAGCAGCTTAGAAGGGACAGGGTCTGAAGAAAAACTGTTTTTT,CASSLEGTGSEEKLFF
TRBV2,-,15,TRBJ1-4,TRBD1,TGTGCCAGCAGACCAGACAGGGCAACTAATGAAAAACTGTTTTTT,CASRPDRATNEKLFF
TRBV3-1/TRBV3-2,-,18,TRBJ2-2,-,TGTGCCAGCAGCCAAAGGGGGCGAGCGGGGGCACACACCGGGGAGCTGTTTTTT,CASSQRGRAGAHTGELFF
TRBV10-3,-,15,TRBJ2-7,TRBD2,TGTGCCATCACCCCGGGACTAGCCTCGTCCTACGAGCAGTACTTC,CAITPGLASSYEQYF
TRBV28,-,16,TRBJ1-2,TRBD1,TGTGCCAGCAGTTCGGCCGGGGGACAGGGGGCGGGGAGGCCCACCTTC,CASSSAGGQGAGRPTF
TRBV10-2,-,12,TRBJ1-2,-,TGCGCCAGCAGGACAGAGAACTATGGCTACACCTTC,CASRTENYGYTF
TRBV5-1,-,18,TRBJ1-1,TRBD1,TGCGCCAGCAGCTACCAACCGTCGACAGGGGGCGGAGGCACTGAAGCTTTCTTT,CASSYQPSTGGGGTEAFF
TRBV2,-,11,TRBJ1-2,TRBD1,TGTGCCATCGACAGGGCTTATGGCTACACCTTC,CAIDRAYGYTF
TRBV28,-,13,TRBJ1-6,-,TGTGCCAGCGGGGGGGGCAATAATTCACCCCTCCACTTT,CASGGGNNSPLHF
TRBV6-5,-,13,TRBJ2-3,-,TGTGCCAGCACCGATCGGGGCACAGATACGCAGTATTTT,CASTDRGTDTQYF
TRBV27,once,17,TRBJ2-5,TRBD2,TGTGCCAGCAGTGGACGACTAGCGGGGGCCGGAAAAGAGACCCAGTACTTC,CASSGRLAGAGKETQYF